This T cell receptor beta chain comes out of a study of cytomegalovirus exposure and HLA in healthy donors. Study as a whole: In an earlier analysis, 95 million to 130 million unique TCR beta sequences were found from about 179 million T cells. Study results and caveats: A later analysis reportedly found that, within productive TCRs, an Asian-associated ancestry cluster had fewer N-insertions than the mean observed across the approximately 690 donors.

Concerning this clone itself: Its specificity is not known.

V shed 5 bases, J shed 4 bases, and the junction held 11 bases outside the gene matches. The CDR3 length is 17 residues. In germline, CDR1 is MDHEN, CDR2 SYDVKM. In the PCR, 60 Vbeta and 13 Jbeta primers were used. Authors' data handling: Counted up in a later analysis, unique TCR beta chains came to about 80 million, with around 9.9 million shared. TCRdb's table, derived via immunoSEQ multiplex PCR, lists solely in-frame clones and lacks some. Clone size and the V and J calls come from that table; the DNA yielded D and trimming. The sample records about 130,000 clones, about 80% being singletons. The rearrangement links TRBV28 to TRBJ2-2, with TRBD2 matching 9 bases. This TCR derives from a man aged 35 to 55 in good health and CMV-seronegative. Sequenced input: PBMCs. The DNA for the CDR3 is TGTGCCAGCAGTCTTTACGCGGGGGGGAGGCTCACCGGGGAGCTGTTTTTT. The encoded protein is CASSLYAGGRLTGELFF.